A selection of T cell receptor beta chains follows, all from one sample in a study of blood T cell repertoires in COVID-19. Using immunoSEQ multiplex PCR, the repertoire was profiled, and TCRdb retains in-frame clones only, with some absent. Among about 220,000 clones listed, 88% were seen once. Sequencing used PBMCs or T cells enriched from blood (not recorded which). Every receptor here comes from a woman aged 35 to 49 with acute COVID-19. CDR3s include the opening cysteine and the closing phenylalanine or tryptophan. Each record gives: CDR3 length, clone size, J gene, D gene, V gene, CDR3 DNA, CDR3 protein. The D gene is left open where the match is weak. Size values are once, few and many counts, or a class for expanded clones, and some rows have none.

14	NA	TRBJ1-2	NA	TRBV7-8	TGTGCCAGCAGCTTAAGCGGGAAGGTCTATGGCTACACCTTC	CASSLSGKVYGYTF
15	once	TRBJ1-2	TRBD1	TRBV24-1	TGTGCCACCAGTGACTCGGACAGGAGGAACTATGGCTACACCTTC	CATSDSDRRNYGYTF
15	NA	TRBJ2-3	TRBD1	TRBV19	TGTGCCAGTAGTATAACAGGGGGGAGCACAGATACGCAGTATTTT	CASSITGGSTDTQYF
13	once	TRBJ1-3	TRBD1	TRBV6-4	TGTGCCAGCACGACAGGGGTAGGAAACACCATATATTTT	CASTTGVGNTIYF
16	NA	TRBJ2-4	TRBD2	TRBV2	TGTGCCAGCAGTGACTGGGCGGGAGTCTCCAAAAACATTCAGTACTTC	CASSDWAGVSKNIQYF
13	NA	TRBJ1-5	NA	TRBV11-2	TGTGCCAGCAGCTTAGATCAGCGGCAGCCCCAGCATTTT	CASSLDQRQPQHF
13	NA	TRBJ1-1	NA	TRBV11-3	TGTGCCAGCAGCTTATCGTTGAACACTGAAGCTTTCTTT	CASSLSLNTEAFF
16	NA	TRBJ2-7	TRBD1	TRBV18	TGTGCCAGCTCACCACAAAGAGGGACAGGGGCCTACGAGCAGTACTTC	CASSPQRGTGAYEQYF
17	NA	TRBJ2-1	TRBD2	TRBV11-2	TGTGCCAGCAGCTTAGCCCCGACTAGCGGGATTACCAATGAGCAGTTCTTC	CASSLAPTSGITNEQFF
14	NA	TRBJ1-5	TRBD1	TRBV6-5	TGTGCCAGCAGAGCGGACAGGGGGCCTCAGCCCCAGCATTTT	CASRADRGPQPQHF
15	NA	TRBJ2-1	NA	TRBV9	TGTGCCAGCAGCGTAGCAGGGGACACCTACAATGAGCAGTTCTTC	CASSVAGDTYNEQFF
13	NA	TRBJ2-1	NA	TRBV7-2	TGTGCCAGCAGCATATCTAGCGTCAATGAGCAGTTCTTC	CASSISSVNEQFF
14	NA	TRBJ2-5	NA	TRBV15	TGTGCCACCAGCAGAGGGGGGGGGCGAGAGACCCAGTACTTC	CATSRGGGRETQYF
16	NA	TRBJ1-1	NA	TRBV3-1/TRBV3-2	TGTGCCAGCAGCCCCGATACCGACTTGGGAGTCACTGAAGCTTTCTTT	CASSPDTDLGVTEAFF
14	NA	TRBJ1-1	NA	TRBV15	TGTGCCACCAGCAGAAAACAGGGGAACACTGAAGCTTTCTTT	CATSRKQGNTEAFF
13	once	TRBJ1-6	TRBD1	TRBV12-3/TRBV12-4	TGTGCCAGCAGCCCCGGACAGGGTTCACCCCTCCACTTT	CASSPGQGSPLHF
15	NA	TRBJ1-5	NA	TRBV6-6	TGTGCCAGCAGCCAGGGCCAACAGGGAAATCAGCCCCAGCATTTT	CASSQGQQGNQPQHF
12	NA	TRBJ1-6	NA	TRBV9	TGTGCCAGCAGCGTAGTAGATTCACCCCTCCACTTT	CASSVVDSPLHF
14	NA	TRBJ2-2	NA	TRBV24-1	TGTGCCACGGCGGGAATGAAGGCCACCGGGGAGCTGTTTTTT	CATAGMKATGELFF
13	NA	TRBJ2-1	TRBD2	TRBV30	TGTGCCTGGAGTAGCGGGGGTTACAATGAGCAGTTCTTC	CAWSSGGYNEQFF
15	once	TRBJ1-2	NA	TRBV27	TGTGCCAGCAGTTTAAGTGGGGCAGCAACTATGGGCTACACCTTC	CASSLSGAATMGYTF
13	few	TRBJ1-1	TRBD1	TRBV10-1	TGCGCCAGCCAGGGACAGTTGAACACTGAAGCTTTCTTT	CASQGQLNTEAFF
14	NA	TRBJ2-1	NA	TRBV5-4	TGTGCCAGCAGCCGGGGGTTGGATTACAATGAGCAGTTCTTC	CASSRGLDYNEQFF
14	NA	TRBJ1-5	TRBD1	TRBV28	TGTGCCAGCAGGTCTGGACAGGAACATCAGCCCCAGCATTTT	CASRSGQEHQPQHF
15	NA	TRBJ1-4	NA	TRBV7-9	TGTGCCAGCAGCCCGCGTGAGGGGGGGCATGAAAAACTGTTTTTT	CASSPREGGHEKLFF
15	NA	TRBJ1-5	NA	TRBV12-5	TGTGCTAGTGGTTTGGACAGTAATAGCAATCAGCCCCAGCATTTT	CASGLDSNSNQPQHF
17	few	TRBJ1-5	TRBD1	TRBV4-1	TGCGCCAGCAGCCAAGAGAGGGGCAGGGGGCGAGGCCAGCCCCAGCATTTT	CASSQERGRGRGQPQHF
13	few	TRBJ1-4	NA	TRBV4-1	TGCGCCAGCAGCCAATGGGAGGATGAAAAACTGTTTTTT	CASSQWEDEKLFF
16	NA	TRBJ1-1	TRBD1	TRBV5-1	TGCGCCAGCAGCCCCGGGACAGGGGGCGCGGACACTGAAGCTTTCTTT	CASSPGTGGADTEAFF
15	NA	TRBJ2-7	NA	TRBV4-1	TGCGCCAGCAGCCAAGAAATTACAGGGTCGTACGAGCAGTACTTC	CASSQEITGSYEQYF
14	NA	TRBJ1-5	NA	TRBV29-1	TGCAGCGTTGAGGGAGGGGACGGCAATCAGCCCCAGCATTTT	CSVEGGDGNQPQHF
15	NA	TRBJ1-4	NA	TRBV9	TGTGCCAGCAGCGTATCCCAGGGAAGGGATGAAAAACTGTTTTTT	CASSVSQGRDEKLFF
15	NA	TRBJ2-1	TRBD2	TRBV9	TGTGCCAGCAGCGTAGGTTCTAGCGGGAGTAATGAGCAGTTCTTC	CASSVGSSGSNEQFF
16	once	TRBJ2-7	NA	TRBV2	TGTGCCAGCAGTTCTGGGTCCCTCTGGGGCACCTACGAGCAGTACTTC	CASSSGSLWGTYEQYF
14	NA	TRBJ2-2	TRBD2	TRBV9	TGTGCCAGCCGGGGGGTTCGGGACACCGGGGAGCTGTTTTTT	CASRGVRDTGELFF
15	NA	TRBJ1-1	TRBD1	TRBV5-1	TGCGCCAGCAGCTTGGATGGACAGGTCAGCACTGAAGCTTTCTTT	CASSLDGQVSTEAFF
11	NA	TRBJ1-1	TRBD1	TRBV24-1	TGTGCCACCTCCTACAGGGGAACCGCTTTCTTT	CATSYRGTAFF